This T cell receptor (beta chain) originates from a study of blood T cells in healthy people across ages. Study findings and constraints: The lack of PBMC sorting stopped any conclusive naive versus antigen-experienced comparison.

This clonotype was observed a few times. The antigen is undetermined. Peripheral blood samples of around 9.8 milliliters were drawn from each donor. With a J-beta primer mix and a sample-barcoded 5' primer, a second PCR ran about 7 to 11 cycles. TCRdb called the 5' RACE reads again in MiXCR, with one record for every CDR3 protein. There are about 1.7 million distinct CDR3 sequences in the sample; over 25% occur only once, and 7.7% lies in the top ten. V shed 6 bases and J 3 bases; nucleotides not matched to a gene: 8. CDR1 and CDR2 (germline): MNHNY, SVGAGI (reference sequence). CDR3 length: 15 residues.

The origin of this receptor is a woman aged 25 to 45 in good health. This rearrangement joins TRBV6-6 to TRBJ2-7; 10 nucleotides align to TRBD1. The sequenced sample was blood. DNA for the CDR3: TGTGCCAGCAGGGGCGACTGGACAGGGGGCTACGAGCAGTACTTC. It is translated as CASRGDWTGGYEQYF.